This T cell receptor beta chain was obtained from a study of spatial heterogeneity in lung cancer. This clonotype has more than one count but fewer than ten. V shed 4 bases and J shed 8 bases, with 15 bases lying between them. Germline values: CDR1 SQVTM, CDR2 ANQGSEA. The CDR3 covers 13 residues. TCRdb analysed the 5' RACE reads with MiXCR anew, one entry per CDR3 protein. The sample records just over 14,000 distinct CDR3 sequences, roughly 10% being singletons. Time point meaning: sample taken at primary tumor resection. Unsorted whole RNA samples from tumor, nontumor lung or frozen PBMC were sequenced.

This clonotype was sampled from a female donor with early-stage non-small cell lung cancer. Sample: PBMCs, taken at surgery. This rearrangement joins TRBV29-1 to TRBJ2-1, with D possibly being TRBD2 (5 bases). The CDR3 sequence: CSVAVRSRDEQFF. The CDR3 DNA sequence: TGCAGCGTTGCGGTCAGGTCGAGGGATGAGCAGTTCTTC.